This record looks at one T cell receptor beta chain sequence and its context. The V gene end was trimmed by 2 bases and the J gene end by 3 bases; junction bases not matched to a gene: 7. Germline V lookup: CDR1 MNHEY, CDR2 SVGAGI. The CDR3 covers 16 residues. Libraries were prepared by immunoSEQ multiplex PCR; TCRdb keeps only in-frame clonotypes and omits some of them. The sample has under 100,000 clones, roughly 90% seen once. This sample stems from a study of blood T cell repertoires in COVID-19. Study-level information: Sources were T cells, B-cell-depleted T cells, or PBMCs; the material itself was cDNA or gDNA.

J is TRBJ1-2 and V is TRBV6-5; 9 bases agree with TRBD1. What was sequenced was peripheral blood. The origin of this receptor is a woman aged 70 to 79 with acute or convalescent COVID-19. CDR3 coding DNA: TGTGCCAGCAGTTACCGGACAGGGGTTTCCTACTATGGCTACACCTTC. Its translation: CASSYRTGVSYYGYTF.